What follows is one TCR beta chain and its context. The data were obtained in a study of T cells expressing NK-cell markers. As the method of synthesis, 5'RACE template switching with UMIs yielded TCR beta cDNA. Using the 5' RACE reads, TCRdb records one entry per CDR3 protein without DNA. This sample's table reports 200,000 to 300,000 distinct CDR3 sequences. Germline loops: CDR1 MNHEY, CDR2 SVGEGT. This CDR3 contains 14 residues. This clonotype was obtained from a man between 18 and 29 years old in good health. The V gene is TRBV6-2 or TRBV6-3, the J gene TRBJ1-2. Material: blood T cells: a sorted CD56 or NKG2C T cell subset, CD4+ or CD8+ T cells, or bulk PBMC T cells (not recorded which). The CDR3 loop reads CASSYSQVNYGYTF.